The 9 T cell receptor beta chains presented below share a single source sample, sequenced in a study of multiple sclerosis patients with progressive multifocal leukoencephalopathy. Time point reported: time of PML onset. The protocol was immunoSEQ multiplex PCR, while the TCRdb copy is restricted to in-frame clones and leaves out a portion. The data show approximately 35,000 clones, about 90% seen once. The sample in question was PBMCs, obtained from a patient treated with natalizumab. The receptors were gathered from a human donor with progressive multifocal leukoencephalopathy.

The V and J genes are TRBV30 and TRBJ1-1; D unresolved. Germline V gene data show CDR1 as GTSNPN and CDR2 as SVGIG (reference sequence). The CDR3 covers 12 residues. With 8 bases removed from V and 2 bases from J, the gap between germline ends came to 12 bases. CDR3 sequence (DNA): TGTGCCAGACGGGCCCTCAACACTGAAGCTTTCTTT. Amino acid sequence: CARRALNTEAFF.

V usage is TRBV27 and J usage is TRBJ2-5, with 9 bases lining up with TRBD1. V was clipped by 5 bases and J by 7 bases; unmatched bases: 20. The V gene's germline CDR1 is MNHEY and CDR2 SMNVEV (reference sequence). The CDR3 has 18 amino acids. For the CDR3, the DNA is TGTGCCAGCAGTCCGAGCATTTTTCCCCCGGGACAGGGAGGGACCCAGTACTTC. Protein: CASSPSIFPPGQGGTQYF.

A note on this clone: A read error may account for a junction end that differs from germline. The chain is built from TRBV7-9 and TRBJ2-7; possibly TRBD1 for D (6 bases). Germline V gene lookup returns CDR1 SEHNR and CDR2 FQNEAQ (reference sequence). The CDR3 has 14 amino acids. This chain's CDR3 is CASSSRDNLLRVDF. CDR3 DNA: TGTGCCAGCAGCTCCCGGGACAACTTATTACGAGTCGACTTC.

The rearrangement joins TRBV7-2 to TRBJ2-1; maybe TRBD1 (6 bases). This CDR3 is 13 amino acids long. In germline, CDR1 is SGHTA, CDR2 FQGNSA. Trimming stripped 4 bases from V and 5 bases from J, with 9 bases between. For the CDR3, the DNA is TGTGCCAGCAGCTCTAGACAGGACAATGAGCAGTTCTTC. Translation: CASSSRQDNEQFF.

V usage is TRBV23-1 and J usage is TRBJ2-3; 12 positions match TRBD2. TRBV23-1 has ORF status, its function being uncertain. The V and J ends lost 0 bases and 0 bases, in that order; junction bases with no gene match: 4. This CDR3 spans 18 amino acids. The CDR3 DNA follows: TGCGCCAGCAGTCAATCGGAAGGGACTAGCGGGAGCACAGATACGCAGTATTTT. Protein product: CASSQSEGTSGSTDTQYF.

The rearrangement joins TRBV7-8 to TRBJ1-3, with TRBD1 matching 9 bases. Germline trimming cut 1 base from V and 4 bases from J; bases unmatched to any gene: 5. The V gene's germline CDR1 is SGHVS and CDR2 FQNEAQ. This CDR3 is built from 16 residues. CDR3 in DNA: TGTGCCAGCAGCTTAGTGGGACAGGGAGGCGGAAACACCATATATTTT. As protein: CASSLVGQGGGNTIYF.

Written as DNA, the CDR3 is TGTGCCAGCAGTTACAACCCCCCGGTCGAGCAGTACTTC. Translated, it gives CASSYNPPVEQYF. The chain couples TRBV6-6 to TRBJ2-7; D uncertain. Germline V gene lookup returns CDR1 MNHNY and CDR2 SVGAGI (reference sequence). V shed 2 bases and J shed 6 bases, with 11 bases lying between them. This CDR3 is 13 amino acids long.

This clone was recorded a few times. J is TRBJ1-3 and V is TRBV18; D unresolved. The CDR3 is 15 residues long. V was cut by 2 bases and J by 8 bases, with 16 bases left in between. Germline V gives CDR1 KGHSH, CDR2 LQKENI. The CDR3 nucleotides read TGTGCCAGCTCACCAAACGAGGGTGGGATCCACACCATATATTTT. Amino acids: CASSPNEGGIHTIYF.

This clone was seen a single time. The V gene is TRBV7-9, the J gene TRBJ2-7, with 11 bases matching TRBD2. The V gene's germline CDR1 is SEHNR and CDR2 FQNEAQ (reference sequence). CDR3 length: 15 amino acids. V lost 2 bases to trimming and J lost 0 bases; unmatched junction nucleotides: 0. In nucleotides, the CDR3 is TGTGCCAGCAGCTTAACTAGCGGGAGCTCCTACGAGCAGTACTTC. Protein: CASSLTSGSSYEQYF.